The rows below give T cell receptor beta chains drawn from one sample of a study of shared clonotypes between healthy human individuals. TCRdb's copy holds only in-frame clones and misses some; the assay was immunoSEQ multiplex PCR. The repertoire consists of fewer than 2.5 million clones, with over 85% occurring once and the leading ten covering roughly 0.36%. The specimen was naive CD4+ T cells from PBMCs. The source is a man aged 18 to 35 in good health. Some clones in this sample may be carry-over from other donors' samples. Each CDR3 is given with its conserved first and last residue. D genes are given only for firm matches. Clone sizes are given selectively: once, few, many, or a class where the clone is expanded.

D	size	V	J	DNA	CDR3
TRBD1	NA	TRBV12-5	TRBJ1-1	TGTGCTAGTGGTTGGGTACAGGGGATGAACACTGAAGCTTTCTTT	CASGWVQGMNTEAFF
NA	NA	TRBV7-9	TRBJ1-1	TGTGCCAGCAGTCGAGGGGACACTGAAGCTTTCTTT	CASSRGDTEAFF
TRBD2	once	TRBV7-9	TRBJ2-7	TGTGCCAGCAGCACCGGGACTAGCGGTAGGCAGTACTTC	CASSTGTSGRQYF
NA	NA	TRBV6-6	TRBJ1-2	TGTGCCAGCAGTGGTTCTCCTGAGGGGACTCATGGCTACACCTTC	CASSGSPEGTHGYTF
TRBD1	NA	TRBV6-5	TRBJ2-5	TGTGCCAGCAGTAGGGGGACAGGTGGGACCCAGTACTTC	CASSRGTGGTQYF
TRBD1	NA	TRBV7-3	TRBJ2-3	TGTGCCAGCAGCCCCGCAGCTGATAGGGGACAGGGGGCCGCAGATACGCAGTATTTT	CASSPAADRGQGAADTQYF
NA	NA	TRBV19	TRBJ1-2	TGTGCCAGTAGTGACTACAGCGGAGGGAACTATGGCTACACCTTC	CASSDYSGGNYGYTF
TRBD1	once	TRBV6-5	TRBJ1-1	TGTGCCAGCAGAAAATACAGGGGGCGGACTGAAGCTTTCTTT	CASRKYRGRTEAFF
NA	NA	TRBV19	TRBJ2-2	TGTGCCAGTATTACAGGGGGGGCCCTCACCGGGGAGCTGTTTTTT	CASITGGALTGELFF
NA	NA	TRBV7-9	TRBJ2-5	TGTGCCAGCAGCTTAGCGCCGGAAAGGCCTGGAGAGACCCAGTACTTC	CASSLAPERPGETQYF
TRBD1	NA	TRBV30	TRBJ2-1	TGTGCCTGCCCCTTAAGAGGGGGCGTTTATGAGCAGTTCTTC	CACPLRGGVYEQFF
NA	NA	TRBV7-3	TRBJ1-1	TGTGCCAGCAGCCCCACCCCCGACACTGAAGCTTTCTTT	CASSPTPDTEAFF
NA	NA	TRBV7-3	TRBJ2-1	TGTGCCAGCAGCTTAACCCCACACCCCCCCAATGAGCAGTTCTTC	CASSLTPHPPNEQFF
TRBD1	NA	TRBV28	TRBJ1-5	TGTGCCAGCAGTCTAATCCGGGACAGGGGGAGGAATCAGCCCCAGCATTTT	CASSLIRDRGRNQPQHF
NA	NA	TRBV7-3	TRBJ2-2	TGTGCCAGCAGCTTAGGGCGGCCCACCGGGGAGCTGTTTTTT	CASSLGRPTGELFF
TRBD1	NA	TRBV5-1	TRBJ2-5	TGCGCCAGCAGCTCACAGGGGGCGCGGTACGGGGAGACCCAGTACTTC	CASSSQGARYGETQYF
NA	NA	TRBV6-5	TRBJ2-5	TGTGCCAGCACTCGCCAAGAGACCCAGTACTTC	CASTRQETQYF
TRBD1	few	TRBV7-9	TRBJ1-1	TGTGCCAGCAGCTCAGGACAGGACACTGAAGCTTTCTTT	CASSSGQDTEAFF
NA	few	TRBV9	TRBJ2-6	TGTGCCAGCAGCGTAGCAGGCTCTGGGGCCAACGTCCTGACTTTC	CASSVAGSGANVLTF
TRBD1	few	TRBV5-1	TRBJ1-5	TGCGCCAGCAGCTTGGAGGGGGGACAGAATCAGCCCCAGCATTTT	CASSLEGGQNQPQHF
TRBD2	NA	TRBV28	TRBJ2-1	TGTGCCAGCAGTTTACATAGCGGGAGGGCTGGTGAGCAGTTCTTC	CASSLHSGRAGEQFF
NA	NA	TRBV10-3	TRBJ2-7	TGTGCCATCAGTGTAGAACACATTGATTTCTACGAGCAGTACTTC	CAISVEHIDFYEQYF
NA	NA	TRBV10-3	TRBJ2-1	TGTGCCATCAGTGAGTCCTTACACAATGAGCAGTTCTTC	CAISESLHNEQFF
NA	NA	TRBV28	TRBJ2-5	TGTGCCTCCTCCAGGGGGGGGTTCCAAGAGACCCAGTACTTC	CASSRGGFQETQYF
NA	NA	TRBV7-2	TRBJ2-3	TGTGCCAGCAAAAGGATAGCGGACACAGATACGCAGTATTTT	CASKRIADTDTQYF
NA	NA	TRBV7-2	TRBJ2-3	TGTGCCAGCAGCCCCCAGGTGGGGGCGGTAGATACGCAGTATTTT	CASSPQVGAVDTQYF
TRBD2	NA	TRBV6-5	TRBJ2-5	TGTGCCAGCAGTCGATCTAGCGGGGGCGGTGAGACCCAGTACTTC	CASSRSSGGGETQYF
NA	NA	TRBV7-3	TRBJ2-6	TGTGCCAGCAGCCCCAACTCTGGGGCCAACGTCCTGACTTTC	CASSPNSGANVLTF
NA	NA	TRBV11-2	TRBJ1-3	TGTGCCAGCAGCTTCGACCTCTCTGGAAACACCATATATTTT	CASSFDLSGNTIYF
NA	NA	TRBV9	TRBJ2-7	TGTGCCAGCAGCGTAGGGGACCTAAACTACGAGCAGTACTTC	CASSVGDLNYEQYF
TRBD1	NA	TRBV5-3	TRBJ1-1	TGTGCCAGAAGCATGACAGGGGGGCACATGAACACTGAAGCTTTCTTT	CARSMTGGHMNTEAFF
NA	NA	TRBV4-1	TRBJ2-5	TGCGCCAGCAGCCGGACCCCCGAATCGGAGACCCAGTACTTC	CASSRTPESETQYF
NA	once	TRBV5-4	TRBJ1-2	TGTGCCAGCAGCCCGTTAGAGAGAGCTAACTATGGCTACACCTTC	CASSPLERANYGYTF
TRBD1	once	TRBV4-1	TRBJ2-7	TGCGCCAGCAGCCATGACCGGGACAGGGGGAGGCCCGAGCAGTACTTC	CASSHDRDRGRPEQYF
NA	few	TRBV9	TRBJ1-1	TGTGCCAGCAGCGTCTCTGGAGGAAACACTGAAGCTTTCTTT	CASSVSGGNTEAFF
NA	NA	TRBV5-6	TRBJ1-1	TGTGCCAGCAGCTTCGGACCTAACACTGAAGCTTTCTTT	CASSFGPNTEAFF
TRBD2	NA	TRBV5-4	TRBJ2-1	TGTGCCAGCAGCGCGGGACTAGCGGATTACAATGAGCAGTTCTTC	CASSAGLADYNEQFF
TRBD1	NA	TRBV7-3	TRBJ2-1	TGTGCCAGCAGGTCGACAGGGACAGAGCAGTTCTTC	CASRSTGTEQFF
NA	NA	TRBV15	TRBJ2-1	TGTGCCACCAGCGGAGACCTTAAGACCCTCTCCTACAATGAGCAGTTCTTC	CATSGDLKTLSYNEQFF
TRBD1	NA	TRBV5-5	TRBJ1-5	TGTGCCAGCAGCTGGGACAGGGCCAGGGATCAGCCCCAGCATTTT	CASSWDRARDQPQHF
TRBD1	NA	TRBV7-2	TRBJ2-6	TGTGCCAGCAGCTCGAGGGGGCGAGGGGCCAACGTCCTGACTTTC	CASSSRGRGANVLTF
NA	NA	TRBV25-1	TRBJ1-6	TGTGCCAGCAGTGCTTCCCCACGGGGTCTAAATAATTCACCCCTCCACTTT	CASSASPRGLNNSPLHF
NA	NA	TRBV7-9	TRBJ1-2	TGTGCCAGCAGCCCACTCTATGAAATTCAGGGAAGGGGCTATGGCTACACCTTC	CASSPLYEIQGRGYGYTF
NA	NA	TRBV29-1	TRBJ2-7	TGCAGCGTTGAAGATGCCTTGGGTACCTTAGGGGAGCAGTACTTC	CSVEDALGTLGEQYF
NA	NA	TRBV12-5	TRBJ2-5	TGTGCTAGTGGTTTAGGGGAGACCCAGTACTTC	CASGLGETQYF
NA	NA	TRBV18	TRBJ2-7	TGTGCCAGCTCACCAGGCAGAAGCTCCTACGAGCAGTACTTC	CASSPGRSSYEQYF
TRBD1	NA	TRBV5-3	TRBJ1-2	TGTGCCAGAAGCTTGGCCTCCGGGACAGGGAACTATGGCTACACCTTC	CARSLASGTGNYGYTF
NA	NA	TRBV28	TRBJ2-2	TGTGCCAGCAGTTTGGGGGATGACTTGGACAGCTGGATCGGAGGCGGGGAGCTGTTTTTT	CASSLGDDLDSWIGGGELFF
NA	NA	TRBV7-3	TRBJ1-1	TGTGCCAGCAGCTTAATCCCAGGGAACACTGAAGCTTTCTTT	CASSLIPGNTEAFF
TRBD2	NA	TRBV28	TRBJ2-1	TGTGCCAGCAGTAGCGGGAGGGCCGTAAATGAGCAGTTCTTC	CASSSGRAVNEQFF
TRBD2	NA	TRBV2	TRBJ2-7	TGTGCCAGCAGTGAAGGGGGGACTAGCATTTACGAGCAGTACTTC	CASSEGGTSIYEQYF
TRBD2	NA	TRBV9	TRBJ2-7	TGTGCCAGCAGCGTAGGAGCGGGAGGGCCTCGGTTGTACGAGCAGTACTTC	CASSVGAGGPRLYEQYF
NA	NA	TRBV14	TRBJ1-1	TGTGCCAGCAGCCTAGCAGGGTGGGGCACTGAAGCTTTCTTT	CASSLAGWGTEAFF
TRBD1	NA	TRBV15	TRBJ1-1	TGTGCCACCAGCAGGCCCGGGGACAGCCGGGGGGCTTTCTTT	CATSRPGDSRGAFF
NA	NA	TRBV19	TRBJ1-1	TGTGCCAGTATGAGGCAGTATTATACGGGGAACACTGAAGCTTTCTTT	CASMRQYYTGNTEAFF
NA	NA	TRBV5-4	TRBJ1-5	TGTGCCAGCAGCTTGGGATCGCCTCAGCCCCAGCATTTT	CASSLGSPQPQHF
TRBD2	NA	TRBV4-2	TRBJ2-7	TGTGCCAGCAGCCACATAGGGCGGGCTAGCGGGTCCTACGAGCAGTACTTC	CASSHIGRASGSYEQYF
TRBD1	NA	TRBV6-1	TRBJ1-1	TGTGCCAGCAGGCCAGGGGGGATGAACACTGAAGCTTTCTTT	CASRPGGMNTEAFF
NA	once	TRBV27	TRBJ1-4	TGTGCCAGCAGTTTAGGAGGGTTGGGCGAAAAACTGTTTTTT	CASSLGGLGEKLFF